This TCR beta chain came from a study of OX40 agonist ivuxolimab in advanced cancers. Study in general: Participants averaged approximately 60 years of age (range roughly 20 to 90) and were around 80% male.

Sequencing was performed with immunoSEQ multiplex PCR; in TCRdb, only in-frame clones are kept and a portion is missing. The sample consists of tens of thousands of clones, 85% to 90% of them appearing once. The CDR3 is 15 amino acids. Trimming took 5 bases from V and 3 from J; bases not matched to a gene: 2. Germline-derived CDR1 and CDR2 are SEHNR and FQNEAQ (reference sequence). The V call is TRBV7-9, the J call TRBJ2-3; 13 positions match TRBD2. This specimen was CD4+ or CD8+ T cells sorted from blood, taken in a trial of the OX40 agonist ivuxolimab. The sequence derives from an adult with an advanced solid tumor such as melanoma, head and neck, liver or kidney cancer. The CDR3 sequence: CASSRTSGGTDTQYF. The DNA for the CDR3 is TGTGCCAGCAGCCGGACTAGCGGGGGAACAGATACGCAGTATTTT.